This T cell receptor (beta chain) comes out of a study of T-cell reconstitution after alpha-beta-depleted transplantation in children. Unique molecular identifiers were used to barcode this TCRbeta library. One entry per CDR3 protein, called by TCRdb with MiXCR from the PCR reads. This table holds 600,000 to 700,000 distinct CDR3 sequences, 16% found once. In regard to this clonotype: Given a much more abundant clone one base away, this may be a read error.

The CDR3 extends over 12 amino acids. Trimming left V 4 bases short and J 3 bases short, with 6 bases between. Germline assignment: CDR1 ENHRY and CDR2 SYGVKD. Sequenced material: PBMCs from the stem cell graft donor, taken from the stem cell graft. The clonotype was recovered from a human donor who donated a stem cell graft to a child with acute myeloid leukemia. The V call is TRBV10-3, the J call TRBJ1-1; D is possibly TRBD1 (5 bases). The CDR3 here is CAISGGDTEAFF. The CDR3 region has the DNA TGTGCCATCAGTGGGGGGGACACTGAAGCTTTCTTT.